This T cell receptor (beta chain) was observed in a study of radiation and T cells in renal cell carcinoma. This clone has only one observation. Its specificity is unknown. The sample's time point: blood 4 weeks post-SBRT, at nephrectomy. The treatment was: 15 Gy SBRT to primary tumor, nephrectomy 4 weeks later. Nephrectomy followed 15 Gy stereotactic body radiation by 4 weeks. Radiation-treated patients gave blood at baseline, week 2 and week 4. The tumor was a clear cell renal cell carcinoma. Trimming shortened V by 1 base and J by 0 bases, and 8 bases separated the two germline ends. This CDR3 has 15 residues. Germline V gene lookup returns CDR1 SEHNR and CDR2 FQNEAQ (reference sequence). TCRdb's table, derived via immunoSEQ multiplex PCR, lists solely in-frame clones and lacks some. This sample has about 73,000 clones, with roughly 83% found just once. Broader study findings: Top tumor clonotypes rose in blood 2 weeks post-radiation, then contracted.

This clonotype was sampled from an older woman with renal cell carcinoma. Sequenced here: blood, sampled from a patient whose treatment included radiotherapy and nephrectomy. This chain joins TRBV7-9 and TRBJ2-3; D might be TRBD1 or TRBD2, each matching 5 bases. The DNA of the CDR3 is TGTGCCAGCAGCTTAGGGGGACCGAGCACAGATACGCAGTATTTT. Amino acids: CASSLGGPSTDTQYF.